This T cell receptor (beta chain) was identified during a study of CD8 T cells in ankylosing spondylitis. Quantitative 5'-RACE with molecular barcodes generated TCR beta libraries. TCRdb processed the 5' RACE reads anew with MiXCR; each CDR3 protein has one entry. The sample lists 50,000 to 75,000 distinct CDR3 sequences; 6.2% were seen once. With V trimmed by 3 bases and J by 4 bases, 5 bases remained unmatched. The CDR3 totals 13 residues. Germline V gene sequence: CDR1 SQVTM, CDR2 ANQGSEA. This clonotype came up many times. This receptor was taken from a male donor with ankylosing spondylitis. The rearrangement joins TRBV29-1 to TRBJ1-1; TRBD1 aligns across 7 bases. Material for sequencing was synovial fluid, either unsorted or a sorted T cell fraction (not recorded which). CDR3 residues: CSVDRGGVTEAFF. The CDR3 DNA sequence: TGCAGCGTTGACAGGGGGGGCGTCACTGAAGCTTTCTTT.